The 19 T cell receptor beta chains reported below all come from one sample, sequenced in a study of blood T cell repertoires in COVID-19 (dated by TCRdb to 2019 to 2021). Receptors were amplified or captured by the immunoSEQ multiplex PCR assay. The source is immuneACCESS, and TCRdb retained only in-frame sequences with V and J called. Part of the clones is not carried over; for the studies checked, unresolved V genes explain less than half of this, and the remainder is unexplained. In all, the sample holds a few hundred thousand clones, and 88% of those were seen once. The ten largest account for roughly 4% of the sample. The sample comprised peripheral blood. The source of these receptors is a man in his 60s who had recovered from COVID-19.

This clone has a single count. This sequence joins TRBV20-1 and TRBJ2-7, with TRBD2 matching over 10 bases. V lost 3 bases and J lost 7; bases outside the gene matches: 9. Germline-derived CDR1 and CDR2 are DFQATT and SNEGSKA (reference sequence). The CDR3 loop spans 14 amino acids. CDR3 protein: CSASKVAGGSEQYF. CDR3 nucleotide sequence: TGCAGTGCTAGTAAAGTAGCGGGGGGTTCAGAGCAGTACTTC.

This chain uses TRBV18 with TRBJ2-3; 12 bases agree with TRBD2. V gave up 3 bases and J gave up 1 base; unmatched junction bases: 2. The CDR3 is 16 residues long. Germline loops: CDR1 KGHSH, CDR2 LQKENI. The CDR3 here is CASSPRLAGGTDTQYF. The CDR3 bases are TGTGCCAGCTCACCTAGACTAGCGGGGGGCACAGATACGCAGTATTTT.

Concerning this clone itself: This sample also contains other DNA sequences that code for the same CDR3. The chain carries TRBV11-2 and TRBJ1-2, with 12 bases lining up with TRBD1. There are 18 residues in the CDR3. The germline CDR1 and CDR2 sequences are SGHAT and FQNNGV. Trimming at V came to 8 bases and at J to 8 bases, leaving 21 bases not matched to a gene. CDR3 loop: CASELGTFWDRGRGGYTF. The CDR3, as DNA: TGTGCCAGCGAATTGGGAACTTTCTGGGACAGGGGGCGGGGGGGCTACACCTTC.

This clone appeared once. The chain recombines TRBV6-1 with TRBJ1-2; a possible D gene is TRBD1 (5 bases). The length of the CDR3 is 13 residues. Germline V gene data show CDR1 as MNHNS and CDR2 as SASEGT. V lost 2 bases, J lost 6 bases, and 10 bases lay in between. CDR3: CASSEWEGNGYTF. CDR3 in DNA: TGTGCCAGCAGTGAATGGGAGGGGAATGGCTACACCTTC.

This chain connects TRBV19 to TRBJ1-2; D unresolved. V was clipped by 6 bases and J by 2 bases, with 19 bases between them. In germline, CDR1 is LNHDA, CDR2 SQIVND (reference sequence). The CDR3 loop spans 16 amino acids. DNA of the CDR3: TGTGCCAGTAGGGATCCAGGAGGGCCACCGAACTATGGCTACACCTTC. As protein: CASRDPGGPPNYGYTF.

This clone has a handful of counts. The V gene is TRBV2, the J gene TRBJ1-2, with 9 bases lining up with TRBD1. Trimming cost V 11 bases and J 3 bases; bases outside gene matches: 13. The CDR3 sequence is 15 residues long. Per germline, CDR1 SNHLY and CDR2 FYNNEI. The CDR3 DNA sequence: TGTGCCGGGGCGGGAACAGGGGGCGCTTACTATGGCTACACCTTC. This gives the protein CAGAGTGGAYYGYTF.

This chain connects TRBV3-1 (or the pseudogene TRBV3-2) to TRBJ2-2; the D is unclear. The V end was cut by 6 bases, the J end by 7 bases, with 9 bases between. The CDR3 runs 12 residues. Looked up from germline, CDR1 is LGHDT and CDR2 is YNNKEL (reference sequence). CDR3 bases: TGTGCCAGCAGGCCCGTAGTCGGGGAGCTGTTTTTT. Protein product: CASRPVVGELFF.

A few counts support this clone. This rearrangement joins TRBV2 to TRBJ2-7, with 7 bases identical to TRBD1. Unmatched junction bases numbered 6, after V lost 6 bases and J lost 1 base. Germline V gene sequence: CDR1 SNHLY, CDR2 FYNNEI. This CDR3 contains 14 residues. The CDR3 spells CASREQGPSYEQYF. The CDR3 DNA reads TGTGCCAGCAGGGAACAGGGGCCTTCCTACGAGCAGTACTTC.

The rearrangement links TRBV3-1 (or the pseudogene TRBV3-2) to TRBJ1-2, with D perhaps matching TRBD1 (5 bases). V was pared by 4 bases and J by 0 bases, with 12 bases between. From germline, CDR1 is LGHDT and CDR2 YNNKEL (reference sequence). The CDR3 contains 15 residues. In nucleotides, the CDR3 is TGTGCCAGCAGCCCTAGGGGAACCCCTAACTATGGCTACACCTTC. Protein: CASSPRGTPNYGYTF.

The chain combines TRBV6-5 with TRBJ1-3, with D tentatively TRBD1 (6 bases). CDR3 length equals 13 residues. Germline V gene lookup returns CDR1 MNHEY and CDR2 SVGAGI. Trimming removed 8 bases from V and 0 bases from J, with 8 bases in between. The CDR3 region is CASWDNSGNTIYF. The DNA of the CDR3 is TGTGCCAGCTGGGACAACTCTGGAAACACCATATATTTT.

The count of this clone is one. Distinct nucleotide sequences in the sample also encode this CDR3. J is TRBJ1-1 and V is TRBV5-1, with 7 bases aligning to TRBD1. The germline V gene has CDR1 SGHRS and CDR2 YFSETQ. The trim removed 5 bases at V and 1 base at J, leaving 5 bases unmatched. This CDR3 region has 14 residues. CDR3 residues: CASSRQGENTEAFF. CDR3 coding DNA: TGCGCCAGCAGTAGACAGGGCGAGAACACTGAAGCTTTCTTT.

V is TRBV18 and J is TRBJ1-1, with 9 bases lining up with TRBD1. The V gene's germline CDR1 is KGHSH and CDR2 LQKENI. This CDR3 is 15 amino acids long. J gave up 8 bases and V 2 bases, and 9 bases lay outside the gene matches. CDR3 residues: CASSPIQTGGFEAFF. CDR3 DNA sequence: TGTGCCAGCTCACCAATACAGACAGGGGGATTCGAAGCTTTCTTT.

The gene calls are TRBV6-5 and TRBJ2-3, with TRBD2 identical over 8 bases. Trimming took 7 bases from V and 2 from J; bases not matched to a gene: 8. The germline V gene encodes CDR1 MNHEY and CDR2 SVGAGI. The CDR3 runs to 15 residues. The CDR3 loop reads CASNKLAAVTDTQYF. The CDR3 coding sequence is TGTGCCAGCAACAAACTAGCGGCGGTCACAGATACGCAGTATTTT.

The CDR3 bases are TGTGCCAGCAGCCAGCTTCCAGGGGGCACTGAAGCTTTCTTT. This gives the protein CASSQLPGGTEAFF. This sequence joins TRBV7-3 and TRBJ1-1; 7 positions agree with TRBD1. The V and J ends lost 5 bases and 4 bases, in that order; junction bases with no gene match: 7. CDR1 is SGHTA and CDR2 is FQGTGA in the germline V gene. This CDR3 is 14 amino acids long.

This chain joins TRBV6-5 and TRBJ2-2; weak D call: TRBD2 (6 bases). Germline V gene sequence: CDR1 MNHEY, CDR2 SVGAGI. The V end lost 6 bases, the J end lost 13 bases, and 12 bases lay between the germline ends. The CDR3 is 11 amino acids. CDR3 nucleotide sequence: TGTGCCAGCAGGGGCCAGGGAGGGCTGTTTTTT. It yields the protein CASRGQGGLFF.

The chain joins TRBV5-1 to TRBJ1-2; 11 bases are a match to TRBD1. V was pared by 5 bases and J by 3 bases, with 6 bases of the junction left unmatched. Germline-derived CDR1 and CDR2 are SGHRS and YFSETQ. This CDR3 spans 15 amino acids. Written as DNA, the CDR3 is TGCGCCAGCAGGCCTCCGGGACAGGGGGACTATGGCTACACCTTC. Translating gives CASRPPGQGDYGYTF. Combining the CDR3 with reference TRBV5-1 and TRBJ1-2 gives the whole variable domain KAGVTQTPRYLIKTRGQQVTLSCSPISGHRSVSWYQQTPGQGLQFLFEYFSETQRNKGNFPGRFSGRQFSNSRSEMNVSTLELGDSALYLCASRPPGQGDYGYTFGSGTRLTVV.

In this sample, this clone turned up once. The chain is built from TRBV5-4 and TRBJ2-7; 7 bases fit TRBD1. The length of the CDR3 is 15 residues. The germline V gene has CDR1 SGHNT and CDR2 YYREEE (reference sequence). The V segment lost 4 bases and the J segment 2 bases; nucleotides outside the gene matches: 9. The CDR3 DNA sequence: TGTGCCAGCAGCCAAATACCTACAGGGGCCTACGAGCAGTACTTC. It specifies CASSQIPTGAYEQYF.

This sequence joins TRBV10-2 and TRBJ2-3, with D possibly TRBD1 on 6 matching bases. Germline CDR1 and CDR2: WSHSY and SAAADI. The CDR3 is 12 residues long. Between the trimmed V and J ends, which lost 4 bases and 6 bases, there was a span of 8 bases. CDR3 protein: CASSGRGDTQYF. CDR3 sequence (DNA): TGCGCCAGCAGTGGCAGGGGCGATACGCAGTATTTT.

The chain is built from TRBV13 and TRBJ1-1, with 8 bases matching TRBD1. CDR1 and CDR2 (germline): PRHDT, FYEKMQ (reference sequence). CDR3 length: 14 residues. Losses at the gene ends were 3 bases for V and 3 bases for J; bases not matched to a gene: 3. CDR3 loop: CASSFGQGHTEAFF. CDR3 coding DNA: TGTGCCAGCAGCTTCGGACAGGGACACACTGAAGCTTTCTTT.